These T cell receptor beta chains were read from a single sample in a study of T cell repertoires in cytomegalovirus infection. No cognate antigen is known for these TCRs. MiXCR, applied by TCRdb to the reads, yields one record per CDR3 protein. Of about 830,000 distinct CDR3 sequences listed, over 25% are singletons. This material consisted of cultured CD8+ T cells from PBMCs, taken from culture after CMV antigen stimulation. Receptors were obtained from a human donor in good health (CMV status not recorded). Some clones in this sample may be carry-over from other donors' samples. Both conserved end residues are part of each CDR3. D genes are given only for firm matches. Clone size, where shown, is once, few, many, or a class for clones that have expanded.

J gene: TRBJ2-3; V gene: TRBV7-2; clone size: many; D gene: -; CDR3 protein: CASSSTGLNADTQYF; CDR3 DNA: TGTGCCAGCAGCTCGACGGGACTCAACGCAGATACGCAGTATTTT
J gene: TRBJ2-2; V gene: TRBV19; clone size: -; D gene: -; CDR3 protein: CASSSDTFNTGELFF; CDR3 DNA: TGTGCCAGTAGCTCAGACACCTTCAACACCGGGGAGCTGTTTTTT
J gene: TRBJ2-5; V gene: TRBV6-5; clone size: -; D gene: -; CDR3 protein: CASTPPGEGVQETQYF; CDR3 DNA: TGTGCCAGCACCCCGCCGGGAGAGGGGGTCCAAGAGACCCAGTACTTC
J gene: TRBJ2-7; V gene: TRBV5-4; clone size: -; D gene: TRBD2; CDR3 protein: CASSTGTIGEQYF; CDR3 DNA: TGTGCCAGCAGCACCGGGACTATCGGCGAGCAGTACTTC
J gene: TRBJ1-5; V gene: TRBV6-6; clone size: few; D gene: -; CDR3 protein: CASSPSRRDSNQPQHF; CDR3 DNA: TGTGCCAGCAGTCCTTCCCGACGGGATAGCAATCAGCCCCAGCATTTT
J gene: TRBJ2-4; V gene: TRBV27; clone size: -; D gene: TRBD1; CDR3 protein: CASIPGGSKNIQYF; CDR3 DNA: TGTGCCAGCATACCAGGGGGTAGCAAAAACATTCAGTACTTC
J gene: TRBJ2-7; V gene: TRBV12-3/TRBV12-4; clone size: many; D gene: TRBD2; CDR3 protein: CASSPSGGGYEQYF; CDR3 DNA: TGTGCCAGCAGTCCCTCGGGAGGCGGGTACGAGCAGTACTTC
J gene: TRBJ2-7; V gene: TRBV6-1; clone size: -; D gene: -; CDR3 protein: CASGTPGLKYEQYF; CDR3 DNA: TGTGCCAGCGGGACTCCGGGACTGAAGTACGAGCAGTACTTC
J gene: TRBJ2-1; V gene: TRBV6-5; clone size: -; D gene: -; CDR3 protein: CASSYGRWNGQFF; CDR3 DNA: TGTGCCAGCAGTTACGGACGCTGGAATGGGCAGTTCTTC
J gene: TRBJ2-1; V gene: TRBV9; clone size: -; D gene: TRBD2; CDR3 protein: CASSSRLAGGFNEQFF; CDR3 DNA: TGTGCCAGCAGCTCTCGACTAGCGGGGGGTTTCAATGAGCAGTTCTTC
J gene: TRBJ1-2; V gene: TRBV6-8; clone size: once; D gene: -; CDR3 protein: CASSYSAPRPQGRGGYTF; CDR3 DNA: TGTGCCAGCAGTTATTCCGCACCTCGCCCCCAGGGTCGGGGAGGCTACACCTTC
J gene: TRBJ2-1; V gene: TRBV9; clone size: -; D gene: -; CDR3 protein: CASSVAFARGRDNEQFF; CDR3 DNA: TGTGCCAGCAGCGTAGCTTTTGCGAGGGGAAGGGACAATGAGCAGTTCTTC
J gene: TRBJ1-4; V gene: TRBV2; clone size: -; D gene: -; CDR3 protein: CASSGRPKLFF; CDR3 DNA: TGTGCCAGCAGTGGACGACCTAAACTGTTTTTT
J gene: TRBJ1-1; V gene: TRBV19; clone size: few; D gene: -; CDR3 protein: CASKIGPNTEAFF; CDR3 DNA: TGTGCCAGTAAGATCGGGCCGAACACTGAAGCTTTCTTT
J gene: TRBJ2-2; V gene: TRBV7-6; clone size: -; D gene: -; CDR3 protein: CASSLALATGELFF; CDR3 DNA: TGTGCCAGCAGCTTAGCGCTGGCCACCGGGGAGCTGTTTTTT
J gene: TRBJ1-2; V gene: TRBV7-6; clone size: few; D gene: TRBD1; CDR3 protein: CASSLDGTGSRGYGYTF; CDR3 DNA: TGTGCCAGCAGCTTAGATGGGACAGGGTCCCGAGGATATGGCTACACCTTC
J gene: TRBJ1-2; V gene: TRBV7-8; clone size: many; D gene: TRBD1; CDR3 protein: CASSHRDRAAGYTF; CDR3 DNA: TGTGCCAGCAGCCACCGGGACAGGGCGGCCGGCTACACCTTC
J gene: TRBJ1-1; V gene: TRBV5-1; clone size: few; D gene: -; CDR3 protein: CASSLWDLMNTEAFF; CDR3 DNA: TGCGCCAGCAGCTTGTGGGATCTCATGAACACTGAAGCTTTCTTT
J gene: TRBJ1-1; V gene: TRBV28; clone size: -; D gene: -; CDR3 protein: CASFKGGAWSTEAFF; CDR3 DNA: TGTGCCAGCTTCAAGGGGGGCGCCTGGAGCACTGAAGCTTTCTTT
J gene: TRBJ2-7; V gene: TRBV7-3; clone size: -; D gene: -; CDR3 protein: CAAGIYEQYF; CDR3 DNA: TGTGCCGCGGGAATTTACGAGCAGTACTTC
J gene: TRBJ2-7; V gene: TRBV27; clone size: few; D gene: TRBD2; CDR3 protein: CASSPLLAGGPAAEQYF; CDR3 DNA: TGTGCCAGCAGTCCCCTACTAGCGGGGGGGCCGGCCGCCGAGCAGTACTTC
J gene: TRBJ2-7; V gene: TRBV5-1; clone size: many; D gene: -; CDR3 protein: CASSLGDEQYF; CDR3 DNA: TGTGCCAGCAGCTTAGGGGACGAGCAGTACTTC
J gene: TRBJ1-2; V gene: TRBV12-3/TRBV12-4; clone size: -; D gene: TRBD1; CDR3 protein: CASSLAGTGHGYTF; CDR3 DNA: TGTGCCAGCAGTTTAGCGGGGACAGGGCATGGCTACACCTTC
J gene: TRBJ1-1; V gene: TRBV29-1; clone size: -; D gene: -; CDR3 protein: CSVPGLLNTEAFF; CDR3 DNA: TGCAGCGTTCCGGGACTCCTAAACACTGAAGCTTTCTTT
J gene: TRBJ2-2; V gene: TRBV7-8; clone size: -; D gene: TRBD2; CDR3 protein: CVNSFRPSGESTGELFF; CDR3 DNA: TGTGTCAACAGCTTCCGGCCTAGCGGGGAGAGCACCGGGGAGCTGTTTTTT
J gene: TRBJ2-3; V gene: TRBV7-9; clone size: -; D gene: -; CDR3 protein: CASRHSLGTDTQYF; CDR3 DNA: TGTGCCAGCAGACACAGCCTAGGGACAGATACGCAGTATTTT
J gene: TRBJ2-7; V gene: TRBV7-9; clone size: few; D gene: -; CDR3 protein: CASSRTREQYF; CDR3 DNA: TGTGCCAGCAGCCGCACTCGGGAGCAGTACTTC
J gene: TRBJ1-5; V gene: TRBV5-4; clone size: -; D gene: -; CDR3 protein: CANSLGGNQPQHF; CDR3 DNA: TGTGCCAACAGCTTGGGGGGGAATCAGCCCCAGCATTTT
J gene: TRBJ2-3; V gene: TRBV2; clone size: -; D gene: TRBD2; CDR3 protein: CATPSGGSRGDTQYF; CDR3 DNA: TGTGCCACTCCTAGCGGGGGTTCCCGGGGAGATACGCAGTATTTT